These T cell receptor beta chains were read from a single sample in a study of molecular identifiers for immune sequencing clone quantification. Via MiXCR, TCRdb re-called the PCR reads, giving one row per CDR3 protein. The sample has approximately 630,000 distinct CDR3 sequences, 25% seen once; the top ten hold about 0.84%. The sample consisted of naive CD8+ T cells from blood, with Jurkat cell RNA spiked in. The receptors come from a human donor in good health. Some libraries in this study had Jurkat cell RNA spiked in. Both conserved end residues are part of each CDR3. D genes are given only for firm matches. Expanded clones are given a class, and other clones once, few, many or no size at all.

v_call	clone_size	j_call	cdr3_length	d_call	cdr3_nt	cdr3_aa
TRBV2	many	TRBJ2-1	15	TRBD2	TGTGCCAGCAGTACGGGCGGGGGGGCCTTGTCTGAGCAGTTCTTC	CASSTGGGALSEQFF
TRBV30	few	TRBJ1-5	14	.	TGTGCCTGGAGTGTACAAAGGGATCTTCAGCCCCAGCATTTT	CAWSVQRDLQPQHF
TRBV6-6	.	TRBJ2-7	15	.	TGTGCCAGCAGTCCTCGCGCGGGACAGAGCTACGAGCAGTACTTC	CASSPRAGQSYEQYF
TRBV6-2/TRBV6-3	.	TRBJ2-7	17	TRBD2	TGTGCCAGCAGTTCAAGGGCGTGGCGGGGGGTTTCCTACGAGCAGTACTTC	CASSSRAWRGVSYEQYF
TRBV27	.	TRBJ2-5	14	.	TGTGCCAGCAGTTTTTCCTTTTCGGGTGAGGCCCAGTACTTC	CASSFSFSGEAQYF
TRBV11-3	.	TRBJ2-1	12	.	TGTGCCAGCAGCTCGACTGACAATGAGCAGTTCTTC	CASSSTDNEQFF
TRBV7-8	few	TRBJ2-2	16	TRBD2	TGTGCCAGCAGCTTTCCGGGGAGGGATAAGGCCGGGGAGCTGTTTTTT	CASSFPGRDKAGELFF
TRBV12-3/TRBV12-4	.	TRBJ2-5	13	TRBD2	TGTGCCAGCAGTCTGATAGCGGGCGAGACCCAGTACTTC	CASSLIAGETQYF
TRBV15	.	TRBJ1-2	14	.	TGTGCCACCAGCAACCCGGGGGAGAACTATGGCTACACCTTC	CATSNPGENYGYTF
TRBV7-6	many	TRBJ2-3	14	.	TGTGCCAGCAGCTTAGCAGAAATCACAGATACGCAGTATTTT	CASSLAEITDTQYF
TRBV5-3	.	TRBJ2-1	14	.	TGTGCCAGCAGCTTGGGTGCAGCCAACAATGAGCAGTTCTTC	CASSLGAANNEQFF
TRBV19	.	TRBJ2-7	15	TRBD1	TGTGCCAGTACCCCTGCCGGGGCAGGGGGCAACGAGCGGTGCTTC	CASTPAGAGGNERCF
TRBV4-3	.	TRBJ2-1	14	.	TGCGCCAGCAGCCAGGAAATACAGGGAGGTGAGCAGTTCTTC	CASSQEIQGGEQFF
TRBV7-9	many	TRBJ1-4	13	TRBD1	TGTGCCATCACGACAGGGCTAGGGGAAAAACTGTTTTTT	CAITTGLGEKLFF
TRBV5-6	few	TRBJ1-5	15	.	TGTGCCAGCAGCTTAACGGGGTTGTCCGGTCAGCCCCAGCATTTT	CASSLTGLSGQPQHF
TRBV7-9	.	TRBJ2-7	15	.	TGTGCCAGCAGCTCCACGACAGTTCTTACCTACGAGCAGTACTTC	CASSSTTVLTYEQYF
TRBV30	many	TRBJ2-7	11	.	TGTGCCTGGAGGGTTGCCCACGAGCAGTACTTC	CAWRVAHEQYF
TRBV24-1	.	TRBJ2-1	17	TRBD2	TGTGCCACCAGTGCACGATCAGCGGGAGGTACCTACAATGAGCAGTTCTTC	CATSARSAGGTYNEQFF
TRBV4-3	few	TRBJ2-1	16	TRBD1	TGCGCCAGCAGCCAAGGTTTCGGGACAGGGGAACCCATGGGGTTCTTC	CASSQGFGTGEPMGFF
TRBV24-1	many	TRBJ2-3	17	.	TGTGCCACCAGTGATTTAGGGCAGGTACTAACCTGGGATACGCAGTATTTT	CATSDLGQVLTWDTQYF
TRBV19	once	TRBJ2-1	16	.	TGTGCCAGCAGTATAGGGGACGGGGGGCCCTCAAATGAGCAGTTCTTC	CASSIGDGGPSNEQFF
TRBV16	few	TRBJ1-2	17	.	TGTGCCAGCAGCCAATCAGGAGCACAGGCCAAGAACTATGGCTACACCTTC	CASSQSGAQAKNYGYTF
TRBV6-6	.	TRBJ2-3	17	.	TGTGCCTGCAGTTACACTTTAGCGGCTTCATACACAGATACGCAGTATTTT	CACSYTLAASYTDTQYF
TRBV6-4	few	TRBJ2-3	15	.	TGTGCCAGCAGTGATAGCGTTTCTAGCACAGATACGCAGTATTTT	CASSDSVSSTDTQYF
TRBV12-3/TRBV12-4	many	TRBJ2-6	12	.	TGTGCCAGCAGTTTTCCCGAGTTCGTCCTGACTTTC	CASSFPEFVLTF
TRBV6-1	.	TRBJ1-1	12	.	TGTGCCAGCACTGCAGGGAACACTGAAGCTTTCTTT	CASTAGNTEAFF
TRBV7-9	many	TRBJ2-5	17	.	TGTGCCAGCAGCTCCGGACCCTATAGCTTGGATCAAGAGACCCAGTACTTC	CASSSGPYSLDQETQYF
TRBV5-1	many	TRBJ2-7	15	.	TGCGCCAGCAGCTTGGCCTTTTCAGTTGAGGACGAGCAGTACTTC	CASSLAFSVEDEQYF
TRBV5-8	.	TRBJ1-5	14	TRBD1	TGTGCCAGCAGCTGGGACAGGGGGTTTCAGCCCCAGCATTTT	CASSWDRGFQPQHF
TRBV6-2/TRBV6-3	few	TRBJ2-7	14	.	TGTGCCAGCAGTTACGTCGAGGGTTTCTACGAGCAGTACTTC	CASSYVEGFYEQYF